These T cell receptor beta chains were read from a single sample in a study of cytomegalovirus exposure and HLA in healthy donors. Here immunoSEQ multiplex PCR was the method, and the copy in TCRdb shows in-frame clones only, minus some. The data contain about 130,000 clones, about 68% of them singletons. The sample consisted of PBMCs. Every receptor here comes from a human donor in good health. Each CDR3 is given with its conserved first and last residue. The order of the fields is V gene, D gene, clone size, J gene, CDR3 protein, CDR3 DNA. The D gene is left open where the match is weak. Only some rows state a clone size, as once, few, many or a class for expanded clones.

v_gene: TRBV7-9; d_gene: TRBD1; abundance: .; j_gene: TRBJ1-1; CDR3aa: CASSLGGTANTEAFF; CDR3nt: TGTGCCAGCAGCTTAGGTGGGACAGCGAACACTGAAGCTTTCTTT
v_gene: TRBV19; d_gene: TRBD1; abundance: once; j_gene: TRBJ2-7; CDR3aa: CASMKVDLSGGNEQYF; CDR3nt: TGTGCCAGCATGAAGGTCGACTTATCAGGGGGCAACGAGCAGTACTTC
v_gene: TRBV29-1; d_gene: TRBD1; abundance: .; j_gene: TRBJ2-7; CDR3aa: CSVDVQGRFEQYF; CDR3nt: TGCAGCGTTGACGTACAGGGGCGGTTCGAGCAGTACTTC
v_gene: TRBV19; d_gene: .; abundance: .; j_gene: TRBJ1-4; CDR3aa: CASTRNEKLFF; CDR3nt: TGTGCCAGTACTCGTAATGAAAAACTGTTTTTT
v_gene: TRBV18; d_gene: TRBD1; abundance: .; j_gene: TRBJ1-2; CDR3aa: CASSPSTGKVSYGYTF; CDR3nt: TGTGCCAGCTCACCCTCGACAGGGAAGGTATCTTATGGCTACACCTTC
v_gene: TRBV7-8; d_gene: TRBD1; abundance: .; j_gene: TRBJ2-7; CDR3aa: CASSEPGQGAGYEQYF; CDR3nt: TGTGCCAGCAGCGAACCGGGACAGGGGGCAGGGTACGAGCAGTACTTC
v_gene: TRBV5-4; d_gene: .; abundance: .; j_gene: TRBJ1-2; CDR3aa: CASSLAGQGNYGYTF; CDR3nt: TGTGCCAGCAGCTTGGCGGGCCAGGGTAACTATGGCTACACCTTC
v_gene: TRBV10-1; d_gene: .; abundance: .; j_gene: TRBJ2-7; CDR3aa: CASSNPIREQYF; CDR3nt: TGCGCCAGCAGTAATCCGATCCGGGAGCAGTACTTC
v_gene: TRBV5-4; d_gene: TRBD2; abundance: .; j_gene: TRBJ2-1; CDR3aa: CASSSSGKDNEQFF; CDR3nt: TGTGCCAGCAGCTCCAGCGGGAAGGACAATGAGCAGTTCTTC
v_gene: TRBV6-1; d_gene: .; abundance: .; j_gene: TRBJ2-3; CDR3aa: CASSDNLGTWADTQYF; CDR3nt: TGTGCCAGCAGTGATAACCTTGGGACTTGGGCAGATACGCAGTATTTT
v_gene: TRBV6-5; d_gene: TRBD2; abundance: .; j_gene: TRBJ2-7; CDR3aa: CATTPRGGGEQYF; CDR3nt: TGTGCCACTACCCCTAGGGGCGGGGGGGAGCAGTACTTC
v_gene: TRBV9; d_gene: .; abundance: .; j_gene: TRBJ2-1; CDR3aa: CASSVVGTPWVGEQFF; CDR3nt: TGTGCCAGCAGCGTAGTGGGGACTCCCTGGGTCGGTGAGCAGTTCTTC
v_gene: TRBV28; d_gene: TRBD1; abundance: .; j_gene: TRBJ2-7; CDR3aa: CASSPRTGRLEQYF; CDR3nt: TGTGCCAGCAGTCCTCGGACAGGTCGACTCGAGCAGTACTTC
v_gene: TRBV2; d_gene: TRBD2; abundance: .; j_gene: TRBJ2-7; CDR3aa: CASSEERLADWGEQYF; CDR3nt: TGTGCCAGCAGTGAAGAGCGGCTAGCGGATTGGGGCGAGCAGTACTTC
v_gene: TRBV14; d_gene: .; abundance: .; j_gene: TRBJ2-5; CDR3aa: CASSQAGIKSTETQYF; CDR3nt: TGTGCCAGCAGCCAGGCGGGGATTAAGTCAACAGAGACCCAGTACTTC
v_gene: TRBV6-5; d_gene: .; abundance: .; j_gene: TRBJ1-1; CDR3aa: CASKGGSSEAFF; CDR3nt: TGTGCCAGCAAGGGGGGGAGCTCTGAAGCTTTCTTT
v_gene: TRBV4-1; d_gene: TRBD2; abundance: .; j_gene: TRBJ2-1; CDR3aa: CASSQVTSGFNEQFF; CDR3nt: TGCGCCAGCAGCCAAGTGACTAGCGGGTTCAATGAGCAGTTCTTC